What follows are 30 T cell receptor beta chains derived from one specimen sequenced in a study of technical replicates of blood from a few donors. Clones were sequenced by immunoSEQ multiplex PCR, and TCRdb holds only the in-frame ones, with some missing. The sample holds roughly 68,000 clones; under 98% are singletons and the top ten take 0.25% to 0.35%. Sequencing input: T cells isolated from PBMCs. Source of these receptors: a human donor in good health.

This rearrangement joins TRBV30 to TRBJ1-1; tentative D call: TRBD1 (5 bases). The CDR3 has 13 residues. The germline V and J ends were trimmed by 5 bases and 1 base, with 11 bases remaining between them. Per the germline V gene, CDR1 is GTSNPN and CDR2 is SVGIG (reference sequence). The CDR3 region has the DNA TGTGCCTGGGCCCTCGGGGGGAACACTGAAGCTTTCTTT. Its protein is CAWALGGNTEAFF.

The chain joins TRBV28 to TRBJ2-2; tentative D call: TRBD1 (5 bases). V was trimmed by 2 bases and J by 6 bases, leaving 7 bases between them. Germline V gene data show CDR1 as MDHEN and CDR2 as SYDVKM. This CDR3 is 13 amino acids long. CDR3 in amino acids: CASSLAGPGELFF. The DNA of the CDR3 is TGTGCCAGCAGTTTAGCAGGGCCCGGGGAGCTGTTTTTT.

The table lists this clone with a count of one. The V gene is TRBV4-1, the J gene TRBJ2-1; TRBD2 is a possible D gene (6 bases). The CDR3 is 14 residues long. Trimming took 4 bases from V and 10 from J, leaving 17 bases between them. The germline V gene has CDR1 MGHRA and CDR2 YSYEKL. The chain's CDR3 is CASSPGSGLWEQFF. CDR3 DNA sequence: TGCGCCAGCAGCCCAGGATCGGGACTCTGGGAGCAGTTCTTC.

This clone has just one count. The CDR3 DNA sequence: TGCGCCAGCAGTCAACACGTAAAAGGGGGCATAAGGACAGATACGCAGTATTTT. This gives the protein CASSQHVKGGIRTDTQYF. This sequence joins TRBV23-1 and TRBJ2-3, with 7 bases lining up with TRBD1. TRBV23-1 is an ORF for which the function is uncertain. V was pared by 2 bases and J by 3 bases, with 14 bases of the junction left unmatched. The CDR3 contains 18 residues.

The V call is TRBV5-1, the J call TRBJ2-3; TRBD2 matches 9 bases. J lost 3 bases, V lost 1 base, and 0 bases had no gene match. The germline CDR1 and CDR2 sequences are SGHRS and YFSETQ. The CDR3 has 14 residues. CDR3 residues: CASSLTSGTDTQYF. CDR3 coding DNA: TGCGCCAGCAGCTTGACTAGCGGGACAGATACGCAGTATTTT. The whole variable domain, filled in from reference TRBV5-1 and TRBJ2-3, reads KAGVTQTPRYLIKTRGQQVTLSCSPISGHRSVSWYQQTPGQGLQFLFEYFSETQRNKGNFPGRFSGRQFSNSRSEMNVSTLELGDSALYLCASSLTSGTDTQYFGPGTRLTVL.

The rearrangement links TRBV28 to TRBJ1-5; no reliable D call. CDR1 is MDHEN, CDR2 SYDVKM, per germline. V lost 3 bases and J lost 6, with 9 bases in between. The CDR3 is 13 amino acids. CDR3 sequence (DNA): TGTGCCAGCAGTTTTTACGAGGGTCAGCCCCAGCATTTT. It translates to CASSFYEGQPQHF. Based on the CDR3 plus reference TRBV28 and TRBJ1-5, the full variable domain is DVKVTQSSRYLVKRTGEKVFLECVQDMDHENMFWYRQDPGLGLRLIYFSYDVKMKEKGDIPEGYSVSREKKERFSLILESASTNQTSMYLCASSFYEGQPQHFGDGTRLSIL.

This clone was observed a single time. V and J are TRBV5-1 and TRBJ2-2; TRBD1 agrees at 9 bases. Germline V gives CDR1 SGHRS, CDR2 YFSETQ. The CDR3 is 17 amino acids. The V gene end was trimmed by 0 bases and the J gene end by 0 bases; junction bases not matched to a gene: 3. As DNA, the CDR3 is TGCGCCAGCAGCTTGGTAGGGACAGGGACGAACACCGGGGAGCTGTTTTTT. Protein product: CASSLVGTGTNTGELFF.

The chain combines TRBV27 with TRBJ2-1; D remains unclear. CDR3 length equals 11 residues. The germline CDR1 and CDR2 sequences are MNHEY and SMNVEV (reference sequence). Trimming left V 8 bases short and J 10 bases short, with 12 bases between. CDR3 amino acids: CASSNRVEQFF. For the CDR3, the DNA is TGTGCCAGCTCCAATAGAGTAGAGCAGTTCTTC.

The chain recombines TRBV6-5 with TRBJ1-2, with 10 bases lining up with TRBD1. Per germline, CDR1 MNHEY and CDR2 SVGAGI. V lost 5 bases, J lost 7 bases, and 7 bases stayed unmatched. This CDR3 comprises 14 residues. CDR3 sequence: CASSVIGTGVGYTF. CDR3 in DNA: TGTGCCAGCAGTGTAATCGGGACAGGGGTTGGCTACACCTTC.

The chain has TRBV30 and TRBJ1-2; no definite D call. The CDR3 runs 16 residues. Germline CDR1 GTSNPN, CDR2 SVGIG (reference sequence). The germline V and J ends were trimmed by 4 bases and 0 bases, with 18 bases remaining between them. CDR3 in amino acids: CAWKVGRPHANYGYTF. The DNA of the CDR3 is TGTGCCTGGAAGGTCGGCAGGCCTCACGCTAACTATGGCTACACCTTC.

The gene calls are TRBV2 and TRBJ1-1, with D possibly being TRBD1 (6 bases). CDR3 size: 14 residues. V was shortened by 5 bases and J by 0 bases, with 10 bases between the two germline ends. Germline V gene sequence: CDR1 SNHLY, CDR2 FYNNEI. CDR3 protein: CASSPGALNTEAFF. The CDR3 DNA sequence: TGTGCCAGCAGTCCAGGGGCCTTGAACACTGAAGCTTTCTTT.

This clone has only one observation. The chain couples TRBV6-1 to TRBJ1-1; D call uncertain. Trimming removed 4 bases from V and 0 bases from J, with 12 bases in between. The CDR3 consists of 15 residues. Germline assignment: CDR1 MNHNS and CDR2 SASEGT. CDR3 DNA sequence: TGTGCCAGCAGTGTTGTACGGGAGGTGAACACTGAAGCTTTCTTT. Translation gives CASSVVREVNTEAFF.

The rearrangement links TRBV25-1 to TRBJ2-5; unclear D gene. V gave up 2 bases and J gave up 2 bases, with 12 bases separating them. CDR1 and CDR2 from the germline V gene are MGHDK and SYGVNS. The length of the CDR3 is 15 residues. CDR3 bases: TGTGCCAGCAGTGAACCTCGGGTTCTGCAAGAGACCCAGTACTTC. Translated: CASSEPRVLQETQYF.

Only one count was recorded for this clone. This rearrangement joins TRBV6-1 to TRBJ1-1, with D hard to call. Looked up from germline, CDR1 is MNHNS and CDR2 is SASEGT. V lost 6 bases, J lost 0 bases, and 8 bases lay in between. This CDR3 has 13 residues. CDR3 nucleotide sequence: TGTGCCAGCAGCATAAACTTGAACACTGAAGCTTTCTTT. Translation: CASSINLNTEAFF.

The V call is TRBV5-6, the J call TRBJ2-7; TRBD1 aligns across 10 bases. There are 15 residues in the CDR3. With V trimmed by 3 bases and J by 2 bases, 5 bases remained unmatched. CDR1 SGHDT and CDR2 YYEEEE come from the germline V gene. CDR3 in amino acids: CASSSPGQGTYEQYF. The CDR3 region has the DNA TGTGCCAGCAGCTCCCCGGGACAGGGGACCTACGAGCAGTACTTC.

The chain uses TRBV29-1 and TRBJ1-2, with D uncertain. Trimming pared 4 bases from V and 5 bases from J, leaving 11 bases between. The germline CDR1 and CDR2 sequences are SQVTM and ANQGSEA. The CDR3 extends over 12 amino acids. CDR3 residues: CSVGGGRYGYTF. In nucleotides, the CDR3 is TGCAGCGTTGGTGGAGGGAGGTATGGCTACACCTTC. The full variable domain, rest sourced from reference TRBV29-1 and TRBJ1-2, is SAVISQKPSRDICQRGTSLTIQCQVDSQVTMMFWYRQQPGQSLTLIATANQGSEATYESGFVIDKFPISRPNLTFSTLTVSNMSPEDSSIYLCSVGGGRYGYTFGSGTRLTVV.

This sequence joins TRBV30 and TRBJ2-1, with 13 bases matching TRBD2. CDR1 and CDR2 (germline): GTSNPN, SVGIG (reference sequence). The CDR3 loop spans 22 amino acids. After removal of 0 bases from V and 0 bases from J, the junction contained 17 bases not matched to a gene. The CDR3 protein is CAWSVGEFGLAGEWISYNEQFF. The CDR3 nucleotides read TGTGCCTGGAGTGTTGGAGAATTCGGACTAGCGGGAGAATGGATCTCCTACAATGAGCAGTTCTTC.

The chain has TRBV11-3 and TRBJ1-1; D is possibly TRBD1 (5 bases). V was shortened by 1 base and J by 6 bases, with 9 bases between the two germline ends. This CDR3 contains 13 residues. Germline loops: CDR1 SGHNT, CDR2 YENEEA. As DNA, the CDR3 is TGTGCCAGCAGCTTAGCAGGGAGGGCTGAAGCTTTCTTT. Translated, it gives CASSLAGRAEAFF.

The gene calls are TRBV6-6 and TRBJ2-1; 8 bases map to TRBD1. The germline CDR1 and CDR2 sequences are MNHNY and SVGAGI (reference sequence). The CDR3 spans 16 residues. The V segment lost 4 bases and the J segment 8 bases; nucleotides outside the gene matches: 13. CDR3 bases: TGTGCCAGCAGTTCTACGGACAGGGATTACATTCATGAGCAGTTCTTC. Protein: CASSSTDRDYIHEQFF.

J is TRBJ1-1 and V is TRBV6-1, with a weak D call TRBD1 (6 bases). Germline CDR1 MNHNS, CDR2 SASEGT. This CDR3 contains 15 residues. The germline V and J ends were trimmed by 6 bases and 9 bases, with 23 bases remaining between them. CDR3 loop: CASSQGPGHQPQAFF. The CDR3 region has the DNA TGTGCCAGCAGCCAGGGTCCGGGACATCAACCCCAAGCTTTCTTT.

This clone was counted once. V gene TRBV9 combines with J gene TRBJ1-5, with D possibly TRBD1 on 5 matching bases. The CDR3 loop spans 14 amino acids. In germline, CDR1 is SGDLS, CDR2 YYNGEE. V was shortened by 4 bases and J by 4 bases, with 12 bases between the two germline ends. The CDR3 here is CASSPGGINQPQHF. DNA of the CDR3: TGTGCCAGCAGCCCCGGGGGAATTAATCAGCCCCAGCATTTT.

The chain recombines TRBV7-7 with TRBJ2-1; 9 bases map to TRBD1. The CDR3 is made up of 15 amino acids. Looked up from germline, CDR1 is SSHAT and CDR2 is FNYEAQ (reference sequence). J was trimmed by 11 bases and V by 0 bases; bases with no gene match: 8. The CDR3 DNA is TGTGCCAGCAGCTTAGCTGGGACAGGGATTAGTAAGCAGTTCTTC. Translating it yields CASSLAGTGISKQFF.

The V and J genes are TRBV7-9 and TRBJ2-2, with D possibly being TRBD1 (7 bases). V gave up 5 bases and J gave up 4 bases, with 11 bases separating them. CDR1 is SEHNR and CDR2 is FQNEAQ in the germline V gene (reference sequence). The CDR3 covers 14 residues. For the CDR3, the DNA is TGTGCCAGCAGCCGACAGGGAGGCACCGGGGAGCTGTTTTTT. Its translation is CASSRQGGTGELFF.

This clone is a singleton in its sample. V and J are TRBV29-1 and TRBJ2-5; 9 nucleotides agree with TRBD1. Per germline, CDR1 SQVTM and CDR2 ANQGSEA. With 6 bases clipped from V and 4 bases from J, the junction kept 15 bases outside the gene matches. The CDR3 has 16 residues. The CDR3 nucleotides are TGCAGCGTAGGGACAGGGTTGACAACTCCCACAGAGACCCAGTACTTC. Its translation: CSVGTGLTTPTETQYF.

The V and J genes are TRBV7-3 and TRBJ2-3, with 7 bases that match TRBD1. The CDR3 is 12 amino acids. Germline V CDR1 and CDR2: SGHTA, FQGTGA. V gave up 5 bases and J gave up 6 bases; unmatched junction bases: 2. For the CDR3, the DNA is TGTGCCAGCAGCCCAGGGGGTGATACGCAGTATTTT. Its translation: CASSPGGDTQYF.

The chain couples TRBV5-1 to TRBJ2-5; 8 bases are shared with TRBD2. Germline V gene sequence: CDR1 SGHRS, CDR2 YFSETQ. The trim removed 3 bases at V and 3 bases at J, leaving 4 bases unmatched. The CDR3 loop spans 14 amino acids. The CDR3 coding sequence is TGCGCCAGCAGCTCGGGACTAGGGGAAGAGACCCAGTACTTC. Its translation is CASSSGLGEETQYF.

The V gene is TRBV2, the J gene TRBJ2-7, with D possibly being TRBD1 (6 bases). V was shortened by 10 bases and J by 0 bases, with 19 bases between the two germline ends. CDR1 and CDR2 from the germline V gene are SNHLY and FYNNEI. This CDR3 comprises 15 residues. The CDR3 here is CATEGPDSRSYEQYF. The CDR3 bases are TGTGCCACCGAAGGGCCGGACAGCCGCTCCTACGAGCAGTACTTC. Based on the CDR3 plus reference TRBV2 and TRBJ2-7, the full variable domain is EPEVTQTPSHQVTQMGQEVILRCVPISNHLYFYWYRQILGQKVEFLVSFYNNEISEKSEIFDDQFSVERPDGSNFTLKIRSTKLEDSAMYFCATEGPDSRSYEQYFGPGTRLTVT.

The V gene is TRBV5-1, the J gene TRBJ1-1, with D perhaps matching TRBD1 (6 bases). Trimming took off 0 bases at V and 1 base at J, with 10 bases between the two ends. The CDR3 has 15 residues. CDR1 and CDR2 (germline): SGHRS, YFSETQ. The CDR3 DNA sequence: TGCGCCAGCAGCTTGGGAGCCAGGGGGAACACTGAAGCTTTCTTT. Protein sequence: CASSLGARGNTEAFF.

This clone was seen once. This chain connects TRBV19 to TRBJ1-2; D remains unclear. Germline loops: CDR1 LNHDA, CDR2 SQIVND (reference sequence). The CDR3 spans 12 residues. The V end lost 3 bases, the J end lost 3 bases, and 5 bases lay between the germline ends. The CDR3 region has the DNA TGTGCCAGTAGTATCTCAGACTATGGCTACACCTTC. Its protein product is CASSISDYGYTF.

This sequence joins TRBV28 and TRBJ2-7; TRBD1 matches at 11 bases. Germline V gives CDR1 MDHEN, CDR2 SYDVKM. V trimming: 2 bases; J trimming: 3 bases; junction bases outside the gene matches: 3. The CDR3 consists of 15 residues. The CDR3 DNA is TGTGCCAGCAGTTTACCGGGGACAGGGGGCTACGAGCAGTACTTC. Its protein is CASSLPGTGGYEQYF.